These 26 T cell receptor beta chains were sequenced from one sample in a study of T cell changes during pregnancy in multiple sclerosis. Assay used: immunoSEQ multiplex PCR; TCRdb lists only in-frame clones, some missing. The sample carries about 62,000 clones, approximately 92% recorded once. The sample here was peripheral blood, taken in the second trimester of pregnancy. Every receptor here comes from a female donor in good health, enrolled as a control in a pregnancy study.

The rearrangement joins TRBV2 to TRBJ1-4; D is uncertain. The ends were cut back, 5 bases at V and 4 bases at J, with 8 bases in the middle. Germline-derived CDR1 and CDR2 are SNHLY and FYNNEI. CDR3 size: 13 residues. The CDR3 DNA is TGTGCCAGCAGTACCGGGGTTAATGAAAAACTGTTTTTT. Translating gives CASSTGVNEKLFF.

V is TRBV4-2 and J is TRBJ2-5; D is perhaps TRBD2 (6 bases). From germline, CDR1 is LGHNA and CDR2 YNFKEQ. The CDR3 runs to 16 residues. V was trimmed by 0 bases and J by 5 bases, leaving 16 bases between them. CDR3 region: CASSQELGLAGETQYF. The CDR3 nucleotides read TGTGCCAGCAGCCAAGAGCTGGGACTGGCGGGGGAGACCCAGTACTTC.

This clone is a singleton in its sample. In DNA form, the CDR3 reads TGTGCCAGCAGTTACTCTGCGTTTGTCGCTGAAAAACTGTTTTTT. Amino acid sequence: CASSYSAFVAEKLFF. The chain recombines TRBV6-5 with TRBJ1-4, with D uncertain. This CDR3 spans 15 amino acids. Trimming removed 0 bases at V and 7 bases at J, with 12 bases between. Germline lookup yields CDR1 MNHEY and CDR2 SVGAGI.

The CDR3 is CASSLAVGGDTDTQYF. CDR3 nucleotides: TGTGCCAGCAGCCTCGCCGTGGGGGGGGACACAGATACGCAGTATTTT. This chain joins TRBV28 and TRBJ2-3, with 7 bases identical to TRBD2. Per germline, CDR1 MDHEN and CDR2 SYDVKM. This CDR3 comprises 16 residues. V was pared by 6 bases and J by 2 bases, with 11 bases of the junction left unmatched.

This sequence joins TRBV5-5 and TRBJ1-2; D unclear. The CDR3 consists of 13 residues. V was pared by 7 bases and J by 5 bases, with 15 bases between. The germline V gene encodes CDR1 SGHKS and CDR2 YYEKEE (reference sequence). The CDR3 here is CASGVDYLYGYTF. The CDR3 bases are TGTGCCAGCGGGGTTGACTACCTTTATGGCTACACCTTC.

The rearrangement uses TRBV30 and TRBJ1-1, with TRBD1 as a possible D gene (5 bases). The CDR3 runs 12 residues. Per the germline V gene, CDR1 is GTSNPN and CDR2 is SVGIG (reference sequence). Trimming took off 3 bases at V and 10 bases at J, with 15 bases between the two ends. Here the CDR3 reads CAWSQDKKGAFF. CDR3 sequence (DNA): TGTGCCTGGAGCCAGGACAAGAAAGGAGCTTTCTTT.

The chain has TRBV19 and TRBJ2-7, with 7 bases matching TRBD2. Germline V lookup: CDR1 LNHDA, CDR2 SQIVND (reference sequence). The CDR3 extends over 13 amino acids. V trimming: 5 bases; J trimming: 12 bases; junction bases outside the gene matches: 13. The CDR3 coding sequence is TGTGCCAGTAGTTGGGAGGGGTCATCCGTCGCGTACTTC. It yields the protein CASSWEGSSVAYF.

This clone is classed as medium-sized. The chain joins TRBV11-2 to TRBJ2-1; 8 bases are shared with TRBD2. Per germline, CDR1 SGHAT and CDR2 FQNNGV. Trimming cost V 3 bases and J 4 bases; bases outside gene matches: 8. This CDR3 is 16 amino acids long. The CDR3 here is CASSFGLAEWYNEQFF. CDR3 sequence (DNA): TGTGCCAGCAGCTTTGGACTAGCCGAGTGGTACAATGAGCAGTTCTTC.

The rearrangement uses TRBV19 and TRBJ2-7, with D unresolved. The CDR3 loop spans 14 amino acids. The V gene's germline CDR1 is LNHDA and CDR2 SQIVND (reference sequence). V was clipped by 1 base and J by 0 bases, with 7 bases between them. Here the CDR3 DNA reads TGTGCCAGTAGTATAGGGCCCAACTCCTACGAGCAGTACTTC. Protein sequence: CASSIGPNSYEQYF.

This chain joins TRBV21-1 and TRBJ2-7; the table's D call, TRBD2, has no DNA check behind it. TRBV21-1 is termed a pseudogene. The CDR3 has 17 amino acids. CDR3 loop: CASSPEELAPKPDEQYF. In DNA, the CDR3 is TGTGCCAGCAGCCCTGAGGAGCTAGCGCCTAAACCCGACGAGCAGTACTTC.

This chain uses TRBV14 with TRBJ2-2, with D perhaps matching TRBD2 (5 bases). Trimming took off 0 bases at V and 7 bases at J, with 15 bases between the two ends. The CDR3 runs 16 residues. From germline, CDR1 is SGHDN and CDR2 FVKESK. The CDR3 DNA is TGTGCCAGCAGCCAAGATGCGATCCCCGGAGGCGGGGAGCTGTTTTTT. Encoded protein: CASSQDAIPGGGELFF. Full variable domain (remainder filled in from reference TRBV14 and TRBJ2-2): EAGVTQFPSHSVIEKGQTVTLRCDPISGHDNLYWYRRVMGKEIKFLLHFVKESKQDESGMPNNRFLAERTGGTYSTLKVQPAELEDSGVYFCASSQDAIPGGGELFFGEGSRLTVL.

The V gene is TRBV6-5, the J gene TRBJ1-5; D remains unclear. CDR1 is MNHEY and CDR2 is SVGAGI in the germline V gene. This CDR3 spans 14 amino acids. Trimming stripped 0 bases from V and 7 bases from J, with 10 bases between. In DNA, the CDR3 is TGTGCCAGCAGTTACTCGTTGGCGGGGCAGCCCCAGCATTTT. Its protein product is CASSYSLAGQPQHF.

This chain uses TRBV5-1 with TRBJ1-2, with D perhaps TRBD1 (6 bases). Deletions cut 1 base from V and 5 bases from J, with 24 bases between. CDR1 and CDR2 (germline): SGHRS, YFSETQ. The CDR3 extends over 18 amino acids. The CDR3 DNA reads TGCGCCAGCAGCTTGCGACAGGATAGCTTCGGGCTTGGTTATGGCTACACCTTC. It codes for CASSLRQDSFGLGYGYTF. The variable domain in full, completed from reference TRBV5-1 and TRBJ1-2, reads KAGVTQTPRYLIKTRGQQVTLSCSPISGHRSVSWYQQTPGQGLQFLFEYFSETQRNKGNFPGRFSGRQFSNSRSEMNVSTLELGDSALYLCASSLRQDSFGLGYGYTFGSGTRLTVV.

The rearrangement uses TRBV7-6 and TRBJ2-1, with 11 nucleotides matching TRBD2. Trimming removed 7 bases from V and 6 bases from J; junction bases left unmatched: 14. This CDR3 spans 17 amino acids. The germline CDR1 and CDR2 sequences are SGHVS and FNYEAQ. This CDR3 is CASNKLAGGLVGNEQFF. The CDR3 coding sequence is TGTGCCAGCAACAAATTAGCGGGGGGGTTGGTTGGCAATGAGCAGTTCTTC. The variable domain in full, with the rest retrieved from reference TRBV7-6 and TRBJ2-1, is GAGVSQSPRYKVTKRGQDVALRCDPISGHVSLYWYRQALGQGPEFLTYFNYEAQQDKSGLPNDRFSAERPEGSISTLTIQRTEQRDSAMYRCASNKLAGGLVGNEQFFGPGTRLTVL.

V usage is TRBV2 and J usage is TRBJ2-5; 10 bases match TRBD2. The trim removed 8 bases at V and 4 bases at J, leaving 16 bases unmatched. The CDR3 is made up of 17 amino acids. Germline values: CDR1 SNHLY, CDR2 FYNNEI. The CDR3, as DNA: TGTGCCAGCGAAGGGCCAGCTCTAGCGGGAGATGGAGAGACCCAGTACTTC. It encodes CASEGPALAGDGETQYF. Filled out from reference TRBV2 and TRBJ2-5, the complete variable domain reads EPEVTQTPSHQVTQMGQEVILRCVPISNHLYFYWYRQILGQKVEFLVSFYNNEISEKSEIFDDQFSVERPDGSNFTLKIRSTKLEDSAMYFCASEGPALAGDGETQYFGPGTRLLVL.

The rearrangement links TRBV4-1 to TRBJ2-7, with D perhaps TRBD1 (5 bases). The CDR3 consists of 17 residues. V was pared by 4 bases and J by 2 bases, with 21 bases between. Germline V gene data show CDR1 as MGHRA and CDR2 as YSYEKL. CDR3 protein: CASSLEVLSGPPYEQYF. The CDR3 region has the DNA TGCGCCAGCAGCCTAGAGGTCTTATCAGGGCCCCCCTACGAGCAGTACTTC.

CDR3 DNA: TGTGCCAGCAGCTCAAGTTCCGGGACAGGGTTTGTAGAGACCCAGTACTTC. It codes for CASSSSSGTGFVETQYF. The chain is built from TRBV27 and TRBJ2-5, with 9 bases fitting TRBD1. Per germline, CDR1 MNHEY and CDR2 SMNVEV (reference sequence). This CDR3 contains 17 residues. J was trimmed by 4 bases and V by 6 bases; bases with no gene match: 15.

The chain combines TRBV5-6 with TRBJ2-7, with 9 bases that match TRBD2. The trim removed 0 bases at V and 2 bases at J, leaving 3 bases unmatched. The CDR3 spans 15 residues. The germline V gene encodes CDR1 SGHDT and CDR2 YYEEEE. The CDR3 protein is CASSLAPSGAYEQYF. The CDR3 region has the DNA TGTGCCAGCAGCTTGGCGCCTAGCGGGGCCTACGAGCAGTACTTC.

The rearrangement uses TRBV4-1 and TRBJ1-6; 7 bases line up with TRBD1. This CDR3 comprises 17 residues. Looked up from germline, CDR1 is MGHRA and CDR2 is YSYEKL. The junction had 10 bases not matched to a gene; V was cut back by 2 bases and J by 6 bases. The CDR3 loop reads CASSQLRQGFSNSPLHF. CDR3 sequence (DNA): TGCGCCAGCAGCCAATTGCGACAGGGCTTCTCTAATTCACCCCTCCACTTT.

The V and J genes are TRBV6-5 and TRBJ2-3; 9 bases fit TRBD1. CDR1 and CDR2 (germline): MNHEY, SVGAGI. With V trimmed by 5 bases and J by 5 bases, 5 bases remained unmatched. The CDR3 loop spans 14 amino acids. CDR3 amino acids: CASSLTGGVDTQYF. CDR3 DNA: TGTGCCAGCAGTCTAACAGGGGGCGTAGATACGCAGTATTTT.

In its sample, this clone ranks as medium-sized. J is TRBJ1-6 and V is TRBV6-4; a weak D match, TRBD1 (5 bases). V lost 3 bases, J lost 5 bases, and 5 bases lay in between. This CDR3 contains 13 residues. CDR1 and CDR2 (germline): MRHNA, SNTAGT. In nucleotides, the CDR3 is TGTGCCAGCAGTGAGGACAATAATTCACCCCTCCACTTT. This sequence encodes CASSEDNNSPLHF.

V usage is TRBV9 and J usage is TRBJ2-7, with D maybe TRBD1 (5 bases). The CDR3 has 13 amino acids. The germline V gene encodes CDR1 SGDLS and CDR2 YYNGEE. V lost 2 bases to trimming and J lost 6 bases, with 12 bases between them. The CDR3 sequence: CASSVQGRSEQYF. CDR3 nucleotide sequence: TGTGCCAGCAGCGTGCAGGGCCGGAGCGAGCAGTACTTC.

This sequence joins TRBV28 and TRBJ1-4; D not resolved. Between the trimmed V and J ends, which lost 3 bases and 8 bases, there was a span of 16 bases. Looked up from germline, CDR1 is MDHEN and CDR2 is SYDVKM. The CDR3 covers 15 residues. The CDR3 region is CASSFSWRGEEKLFF. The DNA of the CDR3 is TGTGCCAGCAGTTTCAGTTGGCGCGGGGAGGAAAAACTGTTTTTT.

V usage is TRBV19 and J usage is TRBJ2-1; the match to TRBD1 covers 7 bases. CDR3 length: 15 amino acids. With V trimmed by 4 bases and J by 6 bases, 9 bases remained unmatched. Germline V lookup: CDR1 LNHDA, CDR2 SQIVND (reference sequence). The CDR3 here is CASSTETGRVNEQFF. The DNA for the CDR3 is TGTGCCAGTAGTACCGAGACAGGGCGGGTCAATGAGCAGTTCTTC.

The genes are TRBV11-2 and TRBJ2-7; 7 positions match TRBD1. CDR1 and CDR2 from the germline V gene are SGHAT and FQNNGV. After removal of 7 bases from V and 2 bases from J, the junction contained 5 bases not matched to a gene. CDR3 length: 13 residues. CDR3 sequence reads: CASTQGDTYEQYF. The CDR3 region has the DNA TGTGCCAGCACCCAGGGGGACACCTACGAGCAGTACTTC.

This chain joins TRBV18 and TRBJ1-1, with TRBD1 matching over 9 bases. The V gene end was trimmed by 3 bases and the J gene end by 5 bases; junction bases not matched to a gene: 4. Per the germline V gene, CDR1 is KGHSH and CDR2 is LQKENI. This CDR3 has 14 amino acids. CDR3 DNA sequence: TGTGCCAGCTCACCTTGGGGACAGGGTACTGAAGCTTTCTTT. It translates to CASSPWGQGTEAFF.